Described below is a single T cell receptor beta chain sequence and its context. Its antigen remains unknown. V was clipped by 6 bases and J by 8 bases; unmatched bases: 14. The CDR3 is 16 amino acids. Looked up from germline, CDR1 is MDHEN and CDR2 is SYDVKM. In the naive CD8 group, cells lacked CD45RO and were positively selected for CCR7, so terminally differentiated effector memory CD45RA+ cells were left out. This entry belongs to a study of shared clonotypes between healthy human individuals. In the study overall: A donor's plate count was three for CD4 naive and three for CD4 memory; CD8 naive had two and CD8 memory one. Overall study findings and caveats: Clonotypes which were not shared had lower generation probabilities than clonotypes that all four donors shared. The naive CD4 repertoires of several donors were compared, and around 5% of clonotypes were shared.

Each replicate PCR on the sorted subsets used about 220 ng DNA (approximately 33,000 T cell genomes). Assay: immunoSEQ multiplex PCR; the TCRdb copy retains only in-frame clones and omits some. The sample has about 2.1 million clones, approximately 92% seen once. The TCR was taken from a man aged 18 to 35 in good health. Some clones in this sample may be carry-over from other donors' samples. The sample taken for sequencing was naive CD8+ T cells from PBMCs. The genes are TRBV28 and TRBJ2-1; TRBD2 aligns across 9 bases. The CDR3 DNA follows: TGTGCCAGCAGCCTATTGAGCGGGAGGTCTAACGATGAGCAGTTCTTC. It codes for CASSLLSGRSNDEQFF.